This is a list of T cell receptor beta chains from one sample in a study of memory CD4+ T cells and cytomegalovirus serostatus. Clones were sequenced by immunoSEQ multiplex PCR, and TCRdb holds only the in-frame ones, with some missing. The sample shows some 41,000 clones, about 85% of them seen only once. Source material: memory CD4+ T cells from blood. All receptors come from an adult in good health and CMV-seronegative. Each CDR3 is given with its conserved first and last residue. Each record gives: V gene, J gene, D gene, clone size, CDR3 protein, CDR3 DNA. The D gene is left open where the match is weak. The size field is filled for only some rows; it gives once, few, many or a size class.

V: TRBV16; J: TRBJ1-1; D: .; size: once; CDR3: CASSQSRTRGLDEAFF; DNA: TGTGCCAGCAGCCAATCTCGCACCAGGGGCCTTGACGAAGCTTTCTTT
V: TRBV11-2; J: TRBJ2-3; D: .; size: .; CDR3: CASSSALFADTQYF; DNA: TGTGCCAGCAGCTCAGCCCTATTTGCGGATACGCAGTATTTT
V: TRBV4-1; J: TRBJ2-3; D: TRBD2; size: .; CDR3: CASSQRLAGPTDTQYF; DNA: TGCGCCAGCAGCCAACGACTAGCGGGGCCCACAGATACGCAGTATTTT
V: TRBV7-3; J: TRBJ2-1; D: TRBD1; size: .; CDR3: CASSFTGELQFF; DNA: TGTGCCAGCAGCTTTACAGGGGAGTTGCAGTTCTTC
V: TRBV30; J: TRBJ1-1; D: .; size: few; CDR3: CAWSVDSPNTEAFF; DNA: TGTGCCTGGAGTGTAGACAGCCCGAACACTGAAGCTTTCTTT
V: TRBV4-2; J: TRBJ2-1; D: TRBD1; size: .; CDR3: CASSPSRDRVNEQFF; DNA: TGTGCCAGCAGCCCGTCCCGGGACAGGGTCAATGAGCAGTTCTTC
V: TRBV7-9; J: TRBJ2-7; D: .; size: .; CDR3: CASSSGLTGTEQYF; DNA: TGTGCCAGCAGCTCAGGGTTAACAGGGACCGAGCAGTACTTC
V: TRBV30; J: TRBJ2-5; D: .; size: once; CDR3: CAWSHPRDPRTYF; DNA: TGTGCCTGGAGTCACCCCCGGGACCCCAGAACGTACTTC
V: TRBV9; J: TRBJ2-5; D: TRBD2; size: .; CDR3: CASSVVPSGGAGQETQYF; DNA: TGTGCCAGCAGCGTAGTTCCTAGCGGGGGGGCAGGGCAAGAGACCCAGTACTTC
V: TRBV29-1; J: TRBJ2-7; D: .; size: .; CDR3: CSVEDWREQYF; DNA: TGCAGCGTTGAAGATTGGCGTGAGCAGTACTTC
V: TRBV6-6; J: TRBJ2-5; D: TRBD2; size: .; CDR3: CASNSGTSGGGETQYF; DNA: TGTGCCAGCAATTCCGGGACTAGCGGGGGCGGAGAGACCCAGTACTTC
V: TRBV5-1; J: TRBJ1-2; D: .; size: once; CDR3: CASSLEGRDALGNYGYTF; DNA: TGCGCCAGCAGCTTGGAGGGGCGGGACGCCCTGGGAAACTATGGCTACACCTTC
V: TRBV18; J: TRBJ1-3; D: .; size: few; CDR3: CASSGGQPAGNTIYF; DNA: TGTGCCAGCTCGGGGGGACAACCGGCTGGAAACACCATATATTTT
V: TRBV4-2; J: TRBJ1-5; D: .; size: .; CDR3: CASSQDTVQGAQPQHF; DNA: TGTGCCAGCAGCCAAGATACGGTCCAGGGAGCCCAGCCCCAGCATTTT
V: TRBV5-1; J: TRBJ1-6; D: .; size: .; CDR3: CASSLGQNSPLHF; DNA: TGCGCCAGCAGCCTCGGGCAGAATTCACCCCTCCACTTT
V: TRBV20-1; J: TRBJ1-1; D: .; size: .; CDR3: CSATEAFF; DNA: TGCAGTGCTACTGAAGCTTTCTTT
V: TRBV5-6; J: TRBJ1-2; D: TRBD1; size: .; CDR3: CASSSRGKSDYGYTF; DNA: TGTGCCAGCAGCTCCAGGGGGAAATCGGACTATGGCTACACCTTC
V: TRBV11-1; J: TRBJ1-1; D: .; size: few; CDR3: CASSAQTNTEAFF; DNA: TGTGCCAGCAGCGCCCAGACGAACACTGAAGCTTTCTTT
V: TRBV6-1; J: TRBJ1-2; D: .; size: .; CDR3: CASSEDRQAHGYTF; DNA: TGTGCCAGCAGTGAAGACAGACAAGCCCATGGCTACACCTTC
V: TRBV5-5; J: TRBJ1-4; D: .; size: .; CDR3: CASSLLSGEKLFF; DNA: TGTGCCAGCAGCTTATTGTCCGGTGAAAAACTGTTTTTT
V: TRBV19; J: TRBJ2-2; D: .; size: .; CDR3: CASSIRSFTGELFF; DNA: TGTGCCAGTAGTATCAGGAGTTTCACCGGGGAGCTGTTTTTT
V: TRBV5-1; J: TRBJ2-5; D: .; size: .; CDR3: CASSLGQWGIETQYF; DNA: TGCGCCAGCAGCTTGGGACAGTGGGGAATCGAGACCCAGTACTTC
V: TRBV7-8; J: TRBJ1-1; D: .; size: .; CDR3: CASSAYKRTAGRAFF; DNA: TGTGCCAGCAGCGCCTACAAAAGGACAGCCGGGCGAGCTTTCTTT
V: TRBV30; J: TRBJ2-5; D: .; size: .; CDR3: CAWSTETQYF; DNA: TGTGCCTGGAGTACGGAGACCCAGTACTTC
V: TRBV5-6; J: TRBJ2-7; D: .; size: .; CDR3: CASSLVVGREQYF; DNA: TGTGCCAGCAGCTTGGTGGTGGGGCGGGAGCAGTACTTC
V: TRBV27; J: TRBJ2-3; D: .; size: few; CDR3: CASSPLSERDTQYF; DNA: TGTGCCAGCAGTCCCCTTAGCGAGAGGGATACGCAGTATTTT
V: TRBV6-1; J: TRBJ1-2; D: .; size: few; CDR3: CASSADRTGGYTF; DNA: TGTGCCAGCAGTGCCGACAGAACCGGGGGCTACACCTTC
V: TRBV5-1; J: TRBJ2-3; D: .; size: .; CDR3: CASSPYIEDTQYF; DNA: TGCGCCAGCAGCCCGTACATAGAAGATACGCAGTATTTT
V: TRBV27; J: TRBJ2-7; D: TRBD1; size: .; CDR3: CASRPGQGAYEQYF; DNA: TGTGCCAGCAGGCCGGGACAGGGGGCCTACGAGCAGTACTTC
V: TRBV7-9; J: TRBJ1-1; D: .; size: .; CDR3: CASSLGSVNTEAFF; DNA: TGTGCCAGCAGCTTAGGCAGCGTGAACACTGAAGCTTTCTTT
V: TRBV7-8; J: TRBJ2-5; D: .; size: .; CDR3: CASSLGFGLRSQYF; DNA: TGTGCCAGCAGCTTAGGGTTTGGACTGCGGTCCCAGTACTTC
V: TRBV2; J: TRBJ1-6; D: .; size: once; CDR3: CASSELASAPLHF; DNA: TGTGCCAGCAGTGAATTGGCTTCGGCACCCCTCCACTTT
V: TRBV10-3; J: TRBJ2-7; D: .; size: .; CDR3: CAISETATYEQYF; DNA: TGTGCCATCAGTGAAACCGCTACCTACGAGCAGTACTTC
V: TRBV2; J: TRBJ2-5; D: .; size: once; CDR3: CASRVAETQYF; DNA: TGTGCCAGCCGTGTGGCGGAGACCCAGTACTTC
V: TRBV18; J: TRBJ1-5; D: .; size: .; CDR3: CASSATGNSNQPQHF; DNA: TGTGCCAGCTCGGCGACAGGAAATAGCAATCAGCCCCAGCATTTT